These 27 T cell receptor beta chains were all obtained from the same sample, sequenced in a study of shared clonotypes between healthy human individuals. Repertoires were generated with immunoSEQ multiplex PCR, while TCRdb's copy carries only in-frame clones and drops some. The sample includes over a million clones, 75% to 85% of them seen just once. The source material was memory CD4+ T cells from PBMCs. Subset noted: CD45RA-negative fraction. These receptors all come from a man between 18 and 35 years old in good health. Some clones in this sample may be carry-over from other donors' samples.

The chain recombines TRBV11-2 with TRBJ1-2; maybe TRBD1 (5 bases). Trimming took off 5 bases at V and 5 bases at J, with 21 bases between the two ends. The CDR3 is made up of 16 amino acids. Germline V gene data show CDR1 as SGHAT and CDR2 as FQNNGV. The CDR3 here is CASSPIKKTDKYGYTF. As DNA, the CDR3 is TGTGCCAGCAGCCCAATTAAGAAGACAGACAAATATGGCTACACCTTC.

This sequence joins TRBV5-1 and TRBJ2-7, with 7 nucleotides matching TRBD2. V shed 0 bases, J shed 0 bases, and the junction held 6 bases outside the gene matches. Germline assignment: CDR1 SGHRS and CDR2 YFSETQ. The CDR3 length is 16 residues. The CDR3 DNA reads as TGCGCCAGCAGCTTGGACACCACTAGCGCCTCCTACGAGCAGTACTTC. It specifies CASSLDTTSASYEQYF.

This clone has a single count. This chain links TRBV7-6 with TRBJ1-1; possibly TRBD1 for D (6 bases). This CDR3 has 14 residues. V lost 5 bases and J lost 11, with 21 bases in between. Germline V gene sequence: CDR1 SGHVS, CDR2 FNYEAQ. The CDR3 reads CASSPTPGARRAFF. CDR3 nucleotide sequence: TGTGCCAGCAGCCCGACCCCGGGGGCGAGGAGGGCTTTCTTT.

The V gene is TRBV25-1, the J gene TRBJ1-2; weak D call: TRBD1 (5 bases). The CDR3 spans 15 residues. The germline gives CDR1 MGHDK, CDR2 SYGVNS. Deletions cut 4 bases from V and 2 bases from J, with 14 bases between. This CDR3 is CASSVDIQGNYGYTF. CDR3 bases: TGTGCCAGCAGTGTAGATATCCAGGGAAACTATGGCTACACCTTC.

The chain links TRBV7-2 to TRBJ2-5, with TRBD1 identical over 10 bases. The CDR3 is 17 residues long. Germline CDR1 is SGHTA and CDR2 is FQGNSA. After removal of 1 base from V and 5 bases from J, the junction contained 10 bases not matched to a gene. CDR3 region: CASSLVLGTGAGETQYF. The CDR3 DNA is TGTGCCAGCAGCTTAGTGTTAGGGACAGGGGCGGGGGAGACCCAGTACTTC.

The chain combines TRBV6-1 with TRBJ2-3, with no clear D. V lost 6 bases to trimming and J lost 2 bases, with 12 bases between them. The CDR3 covers 14 residues. The germline CDR1 and CDR2 sequences are MNHNS and SASEGT. CDR3 bases: TGTGCCAGCAGGTCAAGCGAATCCACAGATACGCAGTATTTT. The encoded protein is CASRSSESTDTQYF.

The chain couples TRBV4-3 to TRBJ1-3; the D gene is possibly TRBD1 (5 bases). The length of the CDR3 is 16 residues. Trimming removed 2 bases at V and 0 bases at J, with 11 bases between. Germline values: CDR1 LGHNA, CDR2 YSLEER. The CDR3 coding sequence is TGCGCCAGCAGCCAATTAGCGGGGCTCTCTGGAAACACCATATATTTT. As protein: CASSQLAGLSGNTIYF.

This clone appeared once. With a much larger clone just one base away, this may be a read error. The same CDR3 is also encoded by other DNA sequences in this sample. This sequence joins TRBV20-1 and TRBJ2-7; D is ambiguous. V was pared by 3 bases and J by 3 bases, with 3 bases between. The CDR3 runs to 10 residues. From germline, CDR1 is DFQATT and CDR2 SNEGSKA (reference sequence). The CDR3 spells CSASNYEQYF. In nucleotides, the CDR3 is TGCAGTGCTAGTAACTACGAGCAGTACTTC.

This clone was detected once. Different DNA sequences within this sample yield the same CDR3. This chain joins TRBV30 and TRBJ1-3; TRBD1 is a possible D gene (6 bases). This CDR3 has 15 amino acids. CDR1 GTSNPN and CDR2 SVGIG come from the germline V gene (reference sequence). The V gene lost 3 bases and the J gene lost 0 bases, with 12 bases spanning the gap. In DNA form, the CDR3 reads TGTGCCTGGAGCTCAGGGGCGCTCTCTGGAAACACCATATATTTT. It is translated as CAWSSGALSGNTIYF.

This clone was counted between two and nine times. This chain connects TRBV6-1 to TRBJ2-3, with D possibly matching TRBD1 (6 bases). Germline CDR1 MNHNS, CDR2 SASEGT. This CDR3 is 14 amino acids long. The ends were cut back, 9 bases at V and 2 bases at J, with 15 bases in the middle. CDR3 sequence reads: CASADGQYTDTQYF. CDR3 nucleotide sequence: TGTGCCAGTGCCGACGGACAGTACACAGATACGCAGTATTTT.

The chain employs TRBV7-6 and TRBJ2-1; 10 nucleotides line up with TRBD2. J gave up 0 bases and V 5 bases, and 7 bases lay outside the gene matches. Germline V CDR1 and CDR2: SGHVS, FNYEAQ. There are 17 residues in the CDR3. The CDR3 sequence: CASSPRTSGSSYNEQFF. In DNA, the CDR3 is TGTGCCAGCAGCCCAAGGACTAGCGGAAGCTCCTACAATGAGCAGTTCTTC.

The chain combines TRBV11-2 with TRBJ2-7, with D possibly matching TRBD1 (6 bases). V lost 3 bases, J lost 3 bases, and 18 bases lay in between. The CDR3 spans 16 residues. In germline, CDR1 is SGHAT, CDR2 FQNNGV. Here the CDR3 DNA reads TGTGCCAGCAGCTTCTTCACAGGGACCGCCGTCTACGAGCAGTACTTC. This gives the protein CASSFFTGTAVYEQYF.

To note about this clone: Since a far larger clone is one base different, this is likely a read error. Other nucleotide sequences in the sample specify the same CDR3. The CDR3 region is CASSPGLAEETQYF. The DNA of the CDR3 is TGTGCCAGCAGCCCGGGACTAGCGGAAGAGACCCAGTACTTC. This sequence joins TRBV7-9 and TRBJ2-5; 11 bases map to TRBD2. This CDR3 contains 14 residues. With 5 bases clipped from V and 3 bases from J, the junction kept 2 bases outside the gene matches. Germline CDR1 SEHNR, CDR2 FQNEAQ (reference sequence). The full variable domain, completed using reference TRBV7-9 and TRBJ2-5, is DTGVSQNPRHKITKRGQNVTFRCDPISEHNRLYWYRQTLGQGPEFLTYFQNEAQLEKSRLLSDRFSAERPKGSFSTLEIQRTEQGDSAMYLCASSPGLAEETQYFGPGTRLLVL.

V gene TRBV4-3 combines with J gene TRBJ1-2; unclear D gene. The length of the CDR3 is 14 residues. The germline V gene has CDR1 LGHNA and CDR2 YSLEER. The V end was cut by 3 bases, the J end by 7 bases, with 15 bases between. The DNA for the CDR3 is TGCGCCAGCAGCCAGGCAGAAGGTGGAAGTGGCTACACCTTC. Translated, it gives CASSQAEGGSGYTF.

The rearrangement joins TRBV4-1 to TRBJ1-2; D is unclear. V was pared by 1 base and J by 4 bases, with 10 bases between. The CDR3 contains 14 residues. Germline values: CDR1 MGHRA, CDR2 YSYEKL. CDR3 protein: CASSQAGRGYGYTF. The CDR3 DNA reads as TGCGCCAGCAGCCAAGCTGGTCGGGGCTATGGCTACACCTTC.

With respect to this clone: This may be a read error, as it is one base from a much larger clone. V and J are TRBV5-5 and TRBJ1-3; no reliable D call. The CDR3 length is 11 residues. V lost 3 bases and J lost 4, with 2 bases in between. Germline assignment: CDR1 SGHKS and CDR2 YYEKEE (reference sequence). The DNA for the CDR3 is TGTGCCAGCAGCTCCGGAAACACCATATATTTT. This gives the protein CASSSGNTIYF.

The V call is TRBV9, the J call TRBJ2-5, with D maybe TRBD1 (5 bases). Judging by the DNA end, TRBJ2-7 fits better; the J call may be wrong. The length of the CDR3 is 15 residues. Germline CDR1 SGDLS, CDR2 YYNGEE. CDR3 region: CASSVDTGFPYEQYF. The DNA for the CDR3 is TGTGCCAGCAGCGTGGACACGGGCTTTCCCTACGAGCAGTACTTC.

A remark on this clone: Other DNA variants within this sample encode the same CDR3. V gene TRBV18 combines with J gene TRBJ1-5, with TRBD1 matching over 7 bases. V lost 2 bases to trimming and J lost 3 bases; unmatched junction nucleotides: 1. Germline V lookup: CDR1 KGHSH, CDR2 LQKENI. The CDR3 totals 14 residues. The CDR3 spells CASSPGQVNQPQHF. The CDR3 DNA follows: TGTGCCAGCTCACCAGGACAGGTCAATCAGCCCCAGCATTTT.

This rearrangement joins TRBV7-9 to TRBJ2-2, with 7 bases identical to TRBD1. V trimming: 7 bases; J trimming: 1 base; junction bases outside the gene matches: 3. The CDR3 is made up of 14 amino acids. Germline V CDR1 and CDR2: SEHNR, FQNEAQ (reference sequence). The DNA for the CDR3 is TGTGCCAGCACCCGGACAGGGAACACCGGGGAGCTGTTTTTT. Translating gives CASTRTGNTGELFF.

Only a few counts were recorded for this clone. Other DNA sequences from this sample encode an identical CDR3 as well. CDR3 sequence reads: CSARGYNEQFF. CDR3 sequence (DNA): TGCAGTGCCCGGGGCTACAATGAGCAGTTCTTC. This sequence joins TRBV20-1 and TRBJ2-1; perhaps TRBD2 as D (5 bases). The V end lost 6 bases, the J end lost 3 bases, and 6 bases lay between the germline ends. CDR1 and CDR2 (germline): DFQATT, SNEGSKA (reference sequence). This CDR3 has 11 residues.

This chain links TRBV5-1 with TRBJ2-1; 9 bases match TRBD2. After removal of 4 bases from V and 4 bases from J, the junction contained 6 bases not matched to a gene. Looked up from germline, CDR1 is SGHRS and CDR2 is YFSETQ. This CDR3 has 15 amino acids. CDR3 protein: CASSEATSGYNEQFF. The CDR3 nucleotides are TGCGCCAGCAGCGAGGCGACTAGCGGATACAATGAGCAGTTCTTC.

This clone has only a few counts. This sample also contains other DNA sequences that code for the same CDR3. The DNA for the CDR3 is TGTGCCAGCAGCTATCGAACGGGCACCGGGGAGCTGTTTTTT. Amino acids: CASSYRTGTGELFF. V is TRBV7-2 and J is TRBJ2-2; D uncertain. CDR3 length: 14 residues. V lost 4 bases and J lost 4, with 10 bases in between. Germline V gene data show CDR1 as SGHTA and CDR2 as FQGNSA. Full variable domain (outside the CDR3, taken from reference TRBV7-2 and TRBJ2-2): GAGVSQSPSNKVTEKGKDVELRCDPISGHTALYWYRQSLGQGLEFLIYFQGNSAPDKSGLPSDRFSAERTGGSVSTLTIQRTQQEDSAVYLCASSYRTGTGELFFGEGSRLTVL.

V and J are TRBV28 and TRBJ2-2, with TRBD1 matching over 11 bases. Trimming at V came to 5 bases and at J to 6 bases, leaving 8 bases not matched to a gene. The CDR3 covers 16 residues. Germline assignment: CDR1 MDHEN and CDR2 SYDVKM. The CDR3 protein is CASSPWDRGDAGELFF. The CDR3 DNA is TGTGCCAGCAGTCCGTGGGACAGGGGGGACGCCGGGGAGCTGTTTTTT.

V and J are TRBV6-5 and TRBJ1-1; possibly TRBD1 for D (6 bases). Between the trimmed V and J ends, which lost 0 bases and 1 base, there was a span of 9 bases. This CDR3 contains 15 residues. The germline gives CDR1 MNHEY, CDR2 SVGAGI. In DNA form, the CDR3 reads TGTGCCAGCAGTTACTCGCCGACAGGGAACACTGAAGCTTTCTTT. As protein: CASSYSPTGNTEAFF.

V is TRBV7-8 and J is TRBJ2-2; the match to TRBD1 covers 7 bases. This CDR3 has 17 residues. In germline, CDR1 is SGHVS, CDR2 FQNEAQ. The trim removed 6 bases at V and 7 bases at J, leaving 17 bases unmatched. The CDR3 loop is CASRPAMGTVMGGELFF. CDR3 nucleotides: TGTGCCAGCAGACCGGCCATGGGGACAGTCATGGGCGGGGAGCTGTTTTTT.

This rearrangement joins TRBV29-1 to TRBJ2-3, with TRBD2 identical over 8 bases. Germline CDR1 SQVTM, CDR2 ANQGSEA. This CDR3 is built from 14 residues. Trimming cost V 3 bases and J 4 bases; bases outside gene matches: 6. In DNA, the CDR3 is TGCAGCGTTGAGGGAGCGGGAGTGGCAGATACGCAGTATTTT. Amino acid sequence: CSVEGAGVADTQYF.

The genes are TRBV25-1 and TRBJ2-3, with D perhaps TRBD2 (7 bases). The V end was cut by 8 bases, the J end by 5 bases, with 20 bases between. CDR3 length: 15 amino acids. From germline, CDR1 is MGHDK and CDR2 SYGVNS. CDR3 DNA sequence: TGTGCCAGCGGTTTGGGGGGGGCAATAGGAGATACGCAGTATTTT. It is translated as CASGLGGAIGDTQYF.